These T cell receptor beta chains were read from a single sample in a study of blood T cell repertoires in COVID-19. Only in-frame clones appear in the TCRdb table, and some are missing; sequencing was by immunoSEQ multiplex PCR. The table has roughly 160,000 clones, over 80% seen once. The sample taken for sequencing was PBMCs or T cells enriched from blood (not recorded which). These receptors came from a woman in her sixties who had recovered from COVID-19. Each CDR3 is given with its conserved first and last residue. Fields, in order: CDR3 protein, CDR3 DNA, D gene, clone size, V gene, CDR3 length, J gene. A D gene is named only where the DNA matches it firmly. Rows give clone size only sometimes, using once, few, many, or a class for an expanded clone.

CASSLGGKQFF,TGTGCCAGCAGCTTAGGCGGGAAGCAGTTCTTC,-,few,TRBV7-9,11,TRBJ2-1
CASSLLTGGAGPYTDTQYF,TGCGCCAGCAGCTTGCTCACAGGGGGCGCAGGACCCTACACAGATACGCAGTATTTT,TRBD1,-,TRBV5-1,19,TRBJ2-3
CASHPLAGGGQETQYF,TGTGCCTCCCATCCGTTAGCGGGGGGCGGTCAAGAGACCCAGTACTTC,TRBD2,-,TRBV2,16,TRBJ2-5
CAISGDRGAGNTIYF,TGTGCCATCAGTGGAGACAGGGGCGCCGGAAACACCATATATTTT,TRBD1,-,TRBV10-3,15,TRBJ1-3
CASSSDRVIHNEQFF,TGTGCCAGCAGCTCCGACAGGGTAATACACAATGAGCAGTTCTTC,TRBD1,-,TRBV11-2,15,TRBJ2-1
CARDRERNGYTF,TGTGCCAGAGACAGGGAGAGGAATGGCTACACCTTC,TRBD1,-,TRBV30,12,TRBJ1-2
CASSQAGLEVETQYF,TGTGCCAGCAGCCAAGCGGGACTAGAGGTGGAGACCCAGTACTTC,TRBD2,-,TRBV3-1/TRBV3-2,15,TRBJ2-5
CASSVDRAGYGYTF,TGCGCCAGCAGCGTGGACAGGGCAGGCTATGGCTACACCTTC,TRBD1,-,TRBV5-1,14,TRBJ1-2
CAWRWSHNEQFF,TGTGCCTGGAGGTGGAGCCACAATGAGCAGTTCTTC,-,-,TRBV30,12,TRBJ2-1
CASSHQGTEAFF,TGTGCCAGCAGTCATCAGGGGACTGAAGCTTTCTTT,-,-,TRBV5-5,12,TRBJ1-1
CASSFQVGTEAFF,TGTGCCAGCAGCTTTCAGGTGGGCACTGAAGCTTTCTTT,-,-,TRBV11-2,13,TRBJ1-1
CASIDFYSSGANVLTF,TGTGCCAGCATCGACTTCTACTCCTCTGGGGCCAACGTCCTGACTTTC,-,-,TRBV11-2,16,TRBJ2-6
CASSLIGKEIDTQYF,TGCGCCAGCAGCTTGATCGGGAAAGAAATAGATACGCAGTATTTT,-,-,TRBV5-1,15,TRBJ2-3
CASSLGGGAVYNEQFF,TGCGCCAGCAGCTTGGGCGGGGGGGCGGTCTACAATGAGCAGTTCTTC,TRBD2,-,TRBV5-1,16,TRBJ2-1
CAWGTDLNTEAFF,TGTGCCTGGGGGACAGATCTAAACACTGAAGCTTTCTTT,TRBD1,-,TRBV30,13,TRBJ1-1
CASSEATKEPQHF,TGTGCCAGCAGTGAAGCAACAAAAGAGCCCCAGCATTTT,-,few,TRBV6-1,13,TRBJ1-5
CASSQVFGTADGYTF,TGTGCCAGCAGCCAAGTTTTCGGCACAGCCGATGGCTACACCTTC,-,-,TRBV4-2,15,TRBJ1-2
CAINTGQGYGYTF,TGTGCCATCAATACGGGACAGGGCTATGGCTACACCTTC,TRBD1,-,TRBV10-3,13,TRBJ1-2
CARCWDRGGSPLHF,TGTGCCAGGTGCTGGGACAGGGGAGGTTCACCCCTCCACTTT,TRBD1,few,TRBV19,14,TRBJ1-6
CASSQVSVGSYNEQFF,TGCGCCAGCAGCCAAGTCTCGGTCGGGTCCTACAATGAGCAGTTCTTC,-,-,TRBV4-1,16,TRBJ2-1
CASSPGQKYTDTQYF,TGTGCCAGCAGCCCGGGACAGAAGTACACAGATACGCAGTATTTT,TRBD1,-,TRBV7-9,15,TRBJ2-3
CASSRDRANQPQHF,TGTGCCAGCTCACGGGACAGAGCCAATCAGCCCCAGCATTTT,TRBD1,-,TRBV18,14,TRBJ1-5
CASSSFLGGETQYF,TGTGCCAGCAGCAGCTTTTTGGGCGGGGAGACCCAGTACTTC,-,-,TRBV2,14,TRBJ2-5
CAWSVPTRQVPGYTF,TGTGCCTGGAGTGTTCCCACCCGACAGGTACCTGGCTACACCTTC,-,-,TRBV30,15,TRBJ1-2
CASSESPGIYNEQFF,TGCGCCAGCAGTGAGTCTCCGGGTATTTACAATGAGCAGTTCTTC,-,once,TRBV10-1,15,TRBJ2-1
CASSPDISIQYF,TGTGCCAGCAGCCCCGACATCTCGATTCAGTACTTC,-,-,TRBV7-8,12,TRBJ2-4
CASMGQEGTEAFF,TGTGCCAGTATGGGACAGGAAGGGACTGAAGCTTTCTTT,TRBD1,-,TRBV19,13,TRBJ1-1
CASSGGQNNSPLHF,TGTGCCAGCAGCGGGGGACAGAATAATTCACCCCTCCACTTT,TRBD1,-,TRBV7-8,14,TRBJ1-6
CASSPRVQRAAISSYNEQFF,TGTGCCAGCTCACCACGCGTCCAGCGGGCGGCGATTAGCTCCTACAATGAGCAGTTCTTC,-,-,TRBV18,20,TRBJ2-1
CASSLDIRSNQPQHF,TGTGCCAGCAGTTTAGATATACGGAGCAATCAGCCCCAGCATTTT,-,-,TRBV27,15,TRBJ1-5
CASSSSRSYEQYF,TGTGCCAGCAGTTCCTCCCGCTCCTACGAGCAGTACTTC,-,-,TRBV7-6,13,TRBJ2-7
CASSNRPGTGDGWYQETQYF,TGTGCCAGCAGCAATCGTCCCGGGACAGGGGATGGATGGTACCAAGAGACCCAGTACTTC,TRBD1,-,TRBV28,20,TRBJ2-5